The entry below describes one T cell receptor (beta chain). There are 15 residues in the CDR3. Per the germline V gene, CDR1 is SGHRS and CDR2 is YFSETQ. V dropped 4 bases and J dropped 7 bases, with 20 bases sitting between them. These data are taken from a study of blood T cell repertoires in COVID-19. In the study overall: The United States, Italy and Spain were the sources of the acute and convalescent COVID-19 samples. The cDNA or gDNA used as material had been derived from T cells, B-cell-depleted T cells, or PBMCs.

In the original workflow: Amplification of reference gene primers provided the estimated nucleated cell counts. TCRdb's copy holds only in-frame clones and misses some; the assay was immunoSEQ multiplex PCR. Clonal size and the V and J genes are those of that table, whereas D and trimming came from the DNA. Of about 260,000 clones in the sample, over 70% were seen once. The sequence came from a woman in her thirties or forties who had recovered from COVID-19. The sequenced sample consisted of peripheral blood. The chain carries TRBV5-1 and TRBJ1-1; TRBD1 might be the D (6 bases). The CDR3 reads CASSPSQGPKSEAFF. The DNA of the CDR3 is TGCGCCAGCAGCCCGTCTCAGGGGCCGAAAAGTGAAGCTTTCTTT.